These 20 T cell receptor beta chains share one sample of origin, sequenced in a study of identical twins. TCRdb used MiXCR to reprocess the 5' RACE reads, holding one entry per CDR3 protein. In the table there are roughly 1,500,000 distinct CDR3 sequences, around a third of which are singletons. Sequencing was done on a sample of cord blood. Receptors were obtained from a newborn girl in good health.

This clonotype was recorded a few times. V and J are TRBV6-5 and TRBJ1-1; 8 bases are a match to TRBD1. Trimming cost V 6 bases and J 1 base; bases outside gene matches: 13. The CDR3 totals 17 residues. Per germline, CDR1 MNHEY and CDR2 SVGAGI. CDR3 sequence: CASRLPGTGISNTEAFF. The CDR3 bases are TGTGCCAGCAGGTTACCCGGGACAGGAATTTCGAACACTGAAGCTTTCTTT.

CDR3 DNA: TGCGCCAGCAGCTTTCAGGCCGACACAGATACGCAGTATTTT. Translation: CASSFQADTDTQYF. The gene calls are TRBV5-1 and TRBJ2-3; unclear D gene. Trimming pared 2 bases from V and 2 bases from J, leaving 9 bases between. The germline CDR1 and CDR2 sequences are SGHRS and YFSETQ. The CDR3 is made up of 14 amino acids. Full variable domain (rest looked up from reference TRBV5-1 and TRBJ2-3): KAGVTQTPRYLIKTRGQQVTLSCSPISGHRSVSWYQQTPGQGLQFLFEYFSETQRNKGNFPGRFSGRQFSNSRSEMNVSTLELGDSALYLCASSFQADTDTQYFGPGTRLTVL.

Points on this clonotype: At one end, the junction sequence differs from germline, possibly due to a read error. The chain links TRBV12-3 or TRBV12-4 to TRBJ2-1, with D perhaps TRBD2 (6 bases). CDR3 length equals 15 residues. The CDR3 region has the DNA TGTGCCTGCAGTTTAGCGGTGCTAGTTACCGGTGAGCAGTTCTTC. Translated: CACSLAVLVTGEQFF.

The chain combines TRBV20-1 with TRBJ2-6; D unclear. The V and J ends lost 4 bases and 2 bases respectively, with 6 bases between them. The CDR3 loop spans 13 amino acids. The V gene's germline CDR1 is DFQATT and CDR2 SNEGSKA (reference sequence). The CDR3 nucleotides read TGCAGTGCTAATATGGCTGGGGCCAACGTCCTGACTTTC. Amino acid sequence: CSANMAGANVLTF.

The chain carries TRBV20-1 and TRBJ2-5; 12 bases match TRBD2. The germline CDR1 and CDR2 sequences are DFQATT and SNEGSKA (reference sequence). CDR3 length: 15 residues. The V and J ends lost 6 bases and 2 bases, in that order; junction bases with no gene match: 7. The CDR3, as DNA: TGCAGTGCCTCCACTAGCGGGGGGCTACAAGAGACCCAGTACTTC. It codes for CSASTSGGLQETQYF.

As regards this clonotype: Possible read error: a much larger clone is one base away. The J gene is TRBJ2-5, the V gene TRBV20-1; no firm D call. The CDR3 loop spans 14 amino acids. The V end lost 5 bases, the J end lost 11 bases, and 24 bases lay between the germline ends. Per the germline V gene, CDR1 is DFQATT and CDR2 is SNEGSKA (reference sequence). The CDR3 bases are TGCAGTGCTCCTGCCCTCGGCTCCTACAATGAGCAGTACTTC. Its protein product is CSAPALGSYNEQYF.

The chain uses TRBV10-3 and TRBJ1-3; D is unclear. The germline V and J ends were trimmed by 7 bases and 4 bases, with 11 bases remaining between them. Per the germline V gene, CDR1 is ENHRY and CDR2 is SYGVKD. The CDR3 totals 13 residues. CDR3 amino acids: CAINPGSGNTIYF. The CDR3 region has the DNA TGTGCCATCAACCCAGGATCCGGAAACACCATATATTTT.

The V call is TRBV10-3, the J call TRBJ2-7; 10 nucleotides match TRBD1. CDR1 and CDR2 (germline): ENHRY, SYGVKD. The CDR3 consists of 14 residues. V shed 10 bases, J shed 0 bases, and the junction held 6 bases outside the gene matches. DNA of the CDR3: TGTGCCACCCGACAGGGGGCCGGCTCCTACGAGCAGTACTTC. It specifies CATRQGAGSYEQYF.

Concerning this clonotype itself: A much larger clone differs by one base, so this may be a read error. This rearrangement joins TRBV10-3 to TRBJ1-2; D not certain. The CDR3 consists of 12 residues. Deletions cut 1 base from V and 9 bases from J, with 9 bases between. Germline-derived CDR1 and CDR2 are ENHRY and SYGVKD. The DNA of the CDR3 is TGTGCCATCAGTGAGTGGCGGGCCTGCTACACCTTC. It specifies CAISEWRACYTF.

This clonotype appeared a few times. The chain recombines TRBV7-2 with TRBJ2-7; maybe TRBD2 (6 bases). The V end was cut by 2 bases, the J end by 1 base, with 18 bases between. The V gene's germline CDR1 is SGHTA and CDR2 FQGNSA. CDR3 size: 17 residues. The CDR3 DNA reads as TGTGCCAGCAGCTTAATGAGGGGCGCGCGGGGTTCCTACGAGCAGTACTTC. Translation gives CASSLMRGARGSYEQYF.

The rearrangement joins TRBV20-1 to TRBJ2-5; D remains ambiguous. Trimming shortened V by 6 bases and J by 11 bases, and 25 bases separated the two germline ends. The CDR3 loop spans 14 amino acids. Germline V lookup: CDR1 DFQATT, CDR2 SNEGSKA (reference sequence). The CDR3 bases are TGCAGTGCCTCCCAGTTTAGTCCTGCCAATGAGCAGTACTTC. This gives the protein CSASQFSPANEQYF.

J is TRBJ2-7 and V is TRBV12-3 or TRBV12-4; a weak D match, TRBD2 (5 bases). This CDR3 has 13 amino acids. V was pared by 5 bases and J by 4 bases, with 12 bases between. In DNA, the CDR3 is TGTGCCAGCAGTCCATCGGGGTTTTACGAGCAGTACTTC. Translation gives CASSPSGFYEQYF.

This clonotype was detected ten times or more. The V gene is TRBV4-2, the J gene TRBJ2-7; no reliable D call. Germline loops: CDR1 LGHNA, CDR2 YNFKEQ. Trimming removed 1 base from V and 3 bases from J, with 13 bases in between. The CDR3 extends over 15 amino acids. The CDR3 protein is CASSQVAALNYEQYF. CDR3 nucleotide sequence: TGTGCCAGCAGCCAAGTCGCCGCCCTGAACTACGAGCAGTACTTC.

The chain combines TRBV10-3 with TRBJ1-1; tentatively, D is TRBD1 (6 bases). The germline gives CDR1 ENHRY, CDR2 SYGVKD. CDR3 length: 14 residues. Trimming removed 6 bases at V and 0 bases at J, with 11 bases between. CDR3 sequence (DNA): TGTGCCATCAGAACAGGGAACATGAACACTGAAGCTTTCTTT. It yields the protein CAIRTGNMNTEAFF.

The chain has TRBV29-1 and TRBJ2-3; D may correspond to TRBD1 or TRBD2 (7 bases each). V was cut by 2 bases and J by 4 bases, with 25 bases left in between. The CDR3 spans 18 residues. The germline V gene encodes CDR1 SQVTM and CDR2 ANQGSEA. The CDR3 loop reads CSVEPGGFGGSPADTQYF. CDR3 sequence (DNA): TGCAGCGTTGAACCAGGGGGTTTTGGCGGGAGTCCCGCAGATACGCAGTATTTT.

This chain's CDR3 is CASSPNTPNSNQPQHF. CDR3 sequence (DNA): TGTGCCAGCTCACCCAACACGCCTAATAGCAATCAGCCCCAGCATTTT. The chain couples TRBV18 to TRBJ1-5, with D unresolved. Germline V gene sequence: CDR1 KGHSH, CDR2 LQKENI. V was cut by 3 bases and J by 0 bases, with 12 bases left in between. This CDR3 contains 16 residues.

The chain is built from TRBV12-3 or TRBV12-4 and TRBJ2-2, with 10 positions matching TRBD2. The junction had 8 bases not matched to a gene; V was cut back by 4 bases and J by 3 bases. This CDR3 region has 17 residues. In DNA form, the CDR3 reads TGTGCCAGCAGTTCACCCGGACTAGCGGAGGACACCGGGGAGCTGTTTTTT. Protein: CASSSPGLAEDTGELFF.

This clonotype occurred a few times. This chain uses TRBV5-1 with TRBJ2-3, with D possibly TRBD2 on 6 matching bases. The ends were cut back, 0 bases at V and 4 bases at J, with 18 bases in the middle. Germline loops: CDR1 SGHRS, CDR2 YFSETQ. The length of the CDR3 is 17 residues. CDR3 sequence reads: CASSLAVHSGEADTQYF. For the CDR3, the DNA is TGCGCCAGCAGCTTGGCCGTTCACTCGGGGGAGGCAGATACGCAGTATTTT.

In this sample, this clonotype turned up a few times. V and J are TRBV20-1 and TRBJ1-5; maybe TRBD1 (6 bases). V gave up 2 bases and J gave up 6 bases, with 11 bases separating them. The CDR3 spans 13 residues. The germline CDR1 and CDR2 sequences are DFQATT and SNEGSKA (reference sequence). The CDR3 nucleotides are TGCAGTGCTAGACAGGGGCTTGGTCAGCCCCAGCATTTT. Its protein is CSARQGLGQPQHF.

This clonotype has only a few counts. The CDR3 DNA follows: TGCAGCGCTGCCCCGGGGGCGAGGGATACGCAGTATTTT. Protein: CSAAPGARDTQYF. The rearrangement links TRBV29-1 to TRBJ2-3, with D perhaps TRBD1 or TRBD2 (6 bases each). The germline CDR1 and CDR2 sequences are SQVTM and ANQGSEA. The CDR3 contains 13 residues. V lost 7 bases and J 6 bases, leaving 17 bases between the germline ends.